The 8 T cell receptor beta chains presented below share a single source sample, sequenced in a study of control samples from healthy donors and cancer patients (dated by TCRdb to about 2020). Receptors were amplified or captured by the immunoSEQ multiplex PCR assay. Entries here come from immuneACCESS through TCRdb and include only in-frame sequences with V and J called. Some clones fail to appear in such tables; in the studies checked, an unresolved V gene covers under half of the shortfall, and the cause of the remainder is unknown. For this sample the table gives about 89,000 clones, of which approximately 87% were detected only once. The ten largest make up around 2.1% of the sample. Sequencing input: blood. The receptors come from a woman aged 35 to 49 in good health.

J is TRBJ1-5 and V is TRBV6-5, with D perhaps matching TRBD1 (5 bases). Germline loops: CDR1 MNHEY, CDR2 SVGAGI. Trimming shortened V by 5 bases and J by 2 bases, and 10 bases separated the two germline ends. The CDR3 extends over 14 amino acids. CDR3 in DNA: TGTGCCAGCAGTCGGGGACTGGGCAATCAGCCCCAGCATTTT. As protein: CASSRGLGNQPQHF.

This clone was detected only once. The chain employs TRBV6-5 and TRBJ1-2, with TRBD1 matching over 7 bases. V dropped 6 bases and J dropped 6; count of bases not matched to a gene: 7. Germline assignment: CDR1 MNHEY and CDR2 SVGAGI. The CDR3 is made up of 13 amino acids. This chain's CDR3 is CASSLTGINGYTF. The CDR3 bases are TGTGCCAGCAGCCTGACAGGGATCAATGGCTACACCTTC.

The rearrangement joins TRBV30 to TRBJ1-2, with D possibly being TRBD1 (6 bases). V gave up 3 bases and J gave up 3 bases, with 11 bases separating them. Germline loops: CDR1 GTSNPN, CDR2 SVGIG (reference sequence). The CDR3 is 13 residues long. CDR3 DNA: TGTGCCTGGAGGACAGGCGTCGACTATGGCTACACCTTC. Encoded protein: CAWRTGVDYGYTF.

The chain joins TRBV14 to TRBJ2-2, with D unresolved. This CDR3 region has 13 residues. Germline loops: CDR1 SGHDN, CDR2 FVKESK. Trimming cost V 3 bases and J 6 bases, with 8 bases left between them. As DNA, the CDR3 is TGTGCCAGCAGCCATTCTGGGGCCGGGGAGCTGTTTTTT. Its translation: CASSHSGAGELFF.

The chain is built from TRBV11-1 and TRBJ1-1; D is undetermined. Germline values: CDR1 SGHAT, CDR2 FQDESV (reference sequence). The CDR3 covers 15 residues. Trimming stripped 4 bases from V and 1 base from J, with 13 bases between. The DNA for the CDR3 is TGTGCCAGCAGCTCGAGGTTTGGCGGGAACACTGAAGCTTTCTTT. It specifies CASSSRFGGNTEAFF.

The chain has TRBV7-2 and TRBJ2-1, with TRBD1 matching 7 bases. Germline lookup yields CDR1 SGHTA and CDR2 FQGNSA. This CDR3 has 15 residues. Trimming took 3 bases from V and 3 from J; bases not matched to a gene: 5. CDR3 DNA: TGTGCCAGCAGCTTTCAGGGGGTTGACTACAATGAGCAGTTCTTC. Its translation is CASSFQGVDYNEQFF.

The chain recombines TRBV24-1 with TRBJ2-1; D possibly uses TRBD1 or TRBD2 (6 bases each). V shed 0 bases and J shed 4 bases, with 12 bases lying between them. CDR1 KGHDR and CDR2 SFDVKD come from the germline V gene. The length of the CDR3 is 16 residues. CDR3 in DNA: TGTGCCACCAGTGATTTGGGCAGGGGAGGTTACAATGAGCAGTTCTTC. As protein: CATSDLGRGGYNEQFF.

This chain connects TRBV20-1 to TRBJ2-1; 8 bases are a match to TRBD2. CDR1 is DFQATT, CDR2 SNEGSKA, per germline (reference sequence). The CDR3 is 16 amino acids. The V segment lost 3 bases and the J segment 3 bases; nucleotides outside the gene matches: 10. CDR3 in DNA: TGCAGTGCTAGTTCCCCGGCGGGGGGCTTCTACAATGAGCAGTTCTTC. It translates to CSASSPAGGFYNEQFF.